This T cell receptor beta chain derives from a study of coeliac disease (dated by TCRdb to between 2021 and 2022). Regarding the complete study: Coeliac patients were categorised as having newly diagnosed active disease, refractory coeliac disease type I, or disease controlled by a gluten-free diet. Samples from around 28 subjects were successfully TRB sequenced, and these included approximately 25 paired samples of bulk unsorted intraepithelial and lamina propria cells. The study was aimed at characterising TR repertoires of small intestinal T cells in active, refractory type I and gluten-free-diet-treated coeliac disease. Because high-resolution HLA typing was not available, biased TRBV7-2 usage was examined as a proof of principle. Next-generation sequencing of rearranged TRB and TRG CDR3 regions was used on small intestinal lymphocyte fractions taken from coeliac and non-coeliac patients. A total of roughly 30 patients took part in the full study: roughly 22 had serologically confirmed coeliac disease and 8 were controls with non-small intestinal disorders. General findings and caveats noted by the study authors: The authors judged the approach to be unsuitable for unbiased detection of gliadin-specific T cells, because gliadin-specific T cells are scarce and rarely shared between patients. Cross-contamination between compartments was possible, because separating intraepithelial cells from lamina propria cells did not produce high-purity fractions. Lower clonality than in controls was observed in the TRB and TRG repertoires of active coeliac intraepithelial and lamina propria samples, suggesting that diverse T cells were recruited. TRB repertoires were found to be largely private, with most amino acid sequences unique to one sample, and no significant difference in V-gene usage was found between disease groups.

Libraries were built with the immunoSEQ multiplex PCR assay. In a multiplexed PCR, the TR loci were amplified; reverse primers were designed against J gene segments, whereas forward primers were designed against V gene segments. The amplified CDR3 regions were sequenced using the Illumina HiSeq System. The authors' pipeline ran thus. A nearest-neighbour algorithm merged closely related reads to remove PCR and sequencing errors and collapse data into unique sequences. Two measures summarised the repertoires: clonality, and T cell density, defined as TR molecules per amount of genomic DNA input. CDR3 amino acid sequences present in at least 80% of unsorted samples were defined as public TRs, and these public TRs were then tested for differential abundance between coeliac and control samples. Kruskal-Wallis tests followed by Dunn post-tests were used to test for differences in clonality and density between disease groups. TCRdb limited this immuneACCESS table to in-frame rearrangements with V and J called. A share of clones is missing; checked studies link under half to unresolved V genes, and the rest is unexplained. That table gives V, J and clone size, and the DNA gave D and trimming. The sample table contains 2,500 to 3,500 clones; only one count was recorded for over 50% of them. About 9.4% of the sample is taken by the ten largest.

CDR1 and CDR2 are drawn from the germline V gene: SQVTM, ANQGSEA. The CDR3 holds 16 amino acids from the cysteine to the phenylalanine. Just the 48-base CDR3 DNA is kept, in frame starting at base 1. The germline V end is reduced by 3 bases and the J end by 8 bases; junction bases left unmatched: 11. Aliquots of over 450,000 cells were frozen in DMSO/FBS in liquid nitrogen, and one aliquot per fraction was used for sequencing. Endoscopy and small intestinal biopsy were performed in all 30 patients in the study. To release intraepithelial cells, biopsies were stirred at 37 degrees Celsius for one hour in RPMI containing EGTA, MgCl2 and 1% FBS. Genomic DNA was extracted from frozen unsorted cell fractions with the Qiagen DNeasy blood extraction kit. To note about this clone: What this receptor recognizes is not known. Per-nucleotide qualities are absent, and no much larger clonotype sits a single base away.

This TCR was recovered from a man aged 45-65 years with active celiac disease. This chain is built from TRBV29-1 and TRBJ2-3, with 13 bases aligning to TRBD2. The sequenced sample was intraepithelial lymphocytes from the gut. Read against the paper, the sample's cell subset or site label means: intraepithelial cell (IEC) fraction of small intestinal biopsy. This receptor has the CDR3 CSVDPRLAGGRGTQYF. The nucleotide sequence is given as TGCAGCGTTGACCCTCGACTAGCGGGGGGTCGGGGTACGCAGTATTTT.